Described below is a single T cell receptor (beta chain) sequence and its context. This entry is derived from a study of OX40 agonist ivuxolimab in advanced cancers. The study sampled blood at baseline, cycle 4 day 1, and cycle 7 day 1. Only in-frame clones appear in the TCRdb table, and some are missing; sequencing was by immunoSEQ multiplex PCR. The sample records tens of thousands of clones, approximately 89% being singletons. This clonotype was sampled from an adult with an advanced solid tumor such as melanoma, head and neck, liver or kidney cancer. This material consisted of CD4+ or CD8+ T cells sorted from blood, taken in a trial of the OX40 agonist ivuxolimab.

The CDR3 is CASSPPPAGGLDEQFF. The CDR3 bases are TGTGCCAGCAGTCCCCCCCCAGCGGGGGGCCTGGATGAGCAGTTCTTC. This sequence joins TRBV2 and TRBJ2-1; 9 nucleotides match TRBD2. CDR3 length equals 16 residues. Germline CDR1 and CDR2: SNHLY and FYNNEI. With 5 bases clipped from V and 8 bases from J, the junction kept 13 bases outside the gene matches.